The 24 T cell receptor beta chains in this list originate from one sample, sequenced in a study of T cell repertoires in cytomegalovirus infection. TCRdb re-called the reads through MiXCR, storing one row per CDR3 protein. The profile covers hundreds of thousands of distinct CDR3 sequences, with about a third appearing a single time and roughly an eighth taken by the ten largest. Sequencing was done on a sample of PBMCs. Every receptor here comes from a human donor in good health (CMV status not recorded). Some clones in this sample may be carry-over from other donors' samples.

This clonotype showed up many times. This rearrangement joins TRBV11-2 to TRBJ2-3; D gene ambiguous. Trimming took off 6 bases at V and 2 bases at J, with 6 bases between the two ends. CDR1 and CDR2 (germline): SGHAT, FQNNGV. CDR3 length: 12 amino acids. In DNA form, the CDR3 reads TGTGCCAGCAGGCTAGACACAGATACGCAGTATTTT. It codes for CASRLDTDTQYF.

The V gene is TRBV12-3 or TRBV12-4, the J gene TRBJ1-6, with no clear D. This CDR3 contains 11 residues. The V and J ends lost 3 bases and 17 bases respectively, with 11 bases between them. The CDR3: CASSFGNTFHF. For the CDR3, the DNA is TGTGCCAGCAGTTTTGGGAATACCTTCCACTTT.

V gene TRBV7-6 combines with J gene TRBJ1-1; TRBD1 might be the D (5 bases). The CDR3 has 13 residues. V lost 7 bases and J 5 bases, leaving 14 bases between the germline ends. Per germline, CDR1 SGHVS and CDR2 FNYEAQ. CDR3: CASTRGVGTEAFF. As DNA, the CDR3 is TGTGCCAGCACCAGAGGGGTTGGTACTGAAGCTTTCTTT.

This clonotype was seen a handful of times. This chain links TRBV11-2 with TRBJ1-1; D perhaps matches TRBD1 (6 bases). CDR3 length equals 14 residues. Germline lookup yields CDR1 SGHAT and CDR2 FQNNGV. The V and J ends lost 4 bases and 4 bases respectively, with 13 bases between them. DNA of the CDR3: TGTGCCAGCAGCTCAACAGGGAGGGTCACTGAAGCTTTCTTT. It translates to CASSSTGRVTEAFF.

There are a few counts of this clonotype. The V call is TRBV5-1, the J call TRBJ2-7; 9 positions match TRBD2. The CDR3 is 15 residues long. CDR1 is SGHRS, CDR2 YFSETQ, per germline. V trimming: 2 bases; J trimming: 5 bases; junction bases outside the gene matches: 8. Here the CDR3 reads CASSFRAGGLDEQYF. The DNA for the CDR3 is TGCGCCAGCAGCTTCAGGGCGGGGGGGCTCGACGAGCAGTACTTC.

This clonotype was counted between two and nine times. The chain links TRBV5-6 to TRBJ2-7; possibly TRBD1 for D (6 bases). Trimming shortened V by 8 bases and J by 7 bases, and 25 bases separated the two germline ends. This CDR3 is built from 15 residues. Germline lookup yields CDR1 SGHDT and CDR2 YYEEEE. The CDR3 spells CARPSRTAARWEQYF. CDR3 bases: TGTGCCAGACCCTCGAGGACAGCCGCCCGCTGGGAGCAGTACTTC. The full variable domain, its missing parts supplied by reference TRBV5-6 and TRBJ2-7, is DAGVTQSPTHLIKTRGQQVTLRCSPKSGHDTVSWYQQALGQGPQFIFQYYEEEERQRGNFPDRFSGHQFPNYSSELNVNALLLGDSALYLCARPSRTAARWEQYFGPGTRLTVT.

A note on this clonotype: No conserved phenylalanine or tryptophan ends this CDR3, so it is likely a read error. The rearrangement links TRBV7-4 to TRBJ1-1; no firm D call. The V gene's germline CDR1 is SGHVT and CDR2 SQSDAQ. This CDR3 is 11 amino acids long. V dropped 3 bases and J dropped 1 base, with 0 bases sitting between them. CDR3 nucleotide sequence: TGTGCCAGCAGCTTGAACACTGAAGCTTTCTGT. Translated, it gives CASSLNTEAFC.

Points on this clonotype: This clone may be a read error of a much larger clone one base away. The gene calls are TRBV6-5 and TRBJ1-5; 7 bases match TRBD1. Germline V gives CDR1 MNHEY, CDR2 SVGAGI. With V trimmed by 5 bases and J by 1 base, 5 bases remained unmatched. The CDR3 totals 15 residues. The CDR3 bases are TGTGCCAGCAGTCCTACAGGGGACAGCAATCAGCCCCAGCATTTT. Residues: CASSPTGDSNQPQHF.

This clonotype showed up just once. The chain recombines TRBV11-2 with TRBJ2-1, with D uncertain. This CDR3 region has 12 residues. V gave up 3 bases and J gave up 13 bases, with 13 bases separating them. Germline CDR1 reads SGHAT; CDR2 reads FQNNGV. The CDR3 nucleotides read TGTGCCAGCAGCTTTATCGGCGTAGGTCAGTTCTTC. Translated, it gives CASSFIGVGQFF.

This clonotype was seen at least ten times. The chain is built from TRBV12-3 or TRBV12-4 and TRBJ1-2; D possibly corresponds to TRBD1 (5 bases). The CDR3 extends over 13 amino acids. V lost 5 bases to trimming and J lost 8 bases, with 15 bases between them. CDR3 sequence (DNA): TGTGCCAGCAGTAGGATAGATGGGGGAGGCTACACCTTC. Amino acid sequence: CASSRIDGGGYTF.

This clonotype was counted many times. The chain is built from TRBV7-2 and TRBJ2-5; TRBD2 agrees at 9 bases. Per the germline V gene, CDR1 is SGHTA and CDR2 is FQGNSA. The CDR3 consists of 15 residues. The trim removed 7 bases at V and 7 bases at J, leaving 13 bases unmatched. CDR3 nucleotide sequence: TGTGCCAGCACCCCCGGCGGGGGGGTCGGCGGGACCCAGTACTTC. This codes for CASTPGGGVGGTQYF.

The rearrangement joins TRBV7-9 to TRBJ2-7, with TRBD1 matching over 10 bases. V shed 4 bases and J 5 bases; nucleotides not matched to a gene: 5. The CDR3 extends over 14 amino acids. Germline CDR1 reads SEHNR; CDR2 reads FQNEAQ (reference sequence). The CDR3 loop reads CASSSRTGGDEQYF. Here the CDR3 DNA reads TGTGCCAGCAGCTCCCGGACAGGGGGTGACGAGCAGTACTTC.

This clonotype was counted a single time. The chain carries TRBV15 and TRBJ2-7, with 7 bases that match TRBD2. The CDR3 is 16 amino acids. CDR1 and CDR2 from the germline V gene are LNHNV and YYDKDF (reference sequence). Unmatched junction bases numbered 5, after V lost 0 bases and J lost 0 bases. CDR3 residues: CATSREAGTRSYEQYF. The CDR3 region has the DNA TGTGCCACCAGCAGAGAAGCGGGAACTCGCTCCTACGAGCAGTACTTC. Looking up the rest from reference TRBV15 and TRBJ2-7 gives the full variable domain: DAMVIQNPRYQVTQFGKPVTLSCSQTLNHNVMYWYQQKSSQAPKLLFHYYDKDFNNEADTPDNFQSRRPNTSFCFLDIRSPGLGDTAMYLCATSREAGTRSYEQYFGPGTRLTVT.

This chain uses TRBV28 with TRBJ1-2; the match to TRBD1 covers 8 bases. Germline CDR1 and CDR2: MDHEN and SYDVKM. The CDR3 has 13 amino acids. V was pared by 8 bases and J by 7 bases, with 9 bases of the junction left unmatched. The CDR3 region has the DNA TGTGCCAGCGACAGGGGAATTGACGGTGGCTACACCTTC. Translating gives CASDRGIDGGYTF.

This clonotype occurred many times. This sequence joins TRBV7-9 and TRBJ1-1; TRBD1 agrees at 9 bases. The ends lost 8 bases at V and 3 bases at J; junction bases unmatched: 13. CDR1 and CDR2 from the germline V gene are SEHNR and FQNEAQ (reference sequence). The length of the CDR3 is 16 residues. The DNA for the CDR3 is TGTGCCAGCCTAAGCGGGACAGGGAGCGTCGACACTGAAGCTTTCTTT. Residues: CASLSGTGSVDTEAFF.

This clonotype was detected ten times or more. The gene calls are TRBV7-8 and TRBJ1-6, with TRBD1 as a possible D gene (5 bases). The CDR3 spans 15 residues. The V and J ends lost 5 bases and 9 bases respectively, with 17 bases between them. Germline lookup yields CDR1 SGHVS and CDR2 FQNEAQ. Here the CDR3 DNA reads TGTGCCAGCAGCCTCGTCCTGGGGCAGCGTTCACCCCTCCACTTT. This codes for CASSLVLGQRSPLHF. The whole variable domain, remainder taken from reference TRBV7-8 and TRBJ1-6, is GAGVSQSPRYKVAKRGQDVALRCDPISGHVSLFWYQQALGQGPEFLTYFQNEAQLDKSGLPSDRFFAERPEGSVSTLKIQRTQQEDSAVYLCASSLVLGQRSPLHFGNGTRLTVT.

About this clonotype itself: One end of the junction is discordant with germline, which a read error may explain. This chain uses TRBV7-2 with TRBJ2-5, with D possibly being TRBD1 (6 bases). Germline loops: CDR1 SGHTA, CDR2 FQGNSA. The CDR3 loop spans 19 amino acids. CDR3 sequence (DNA): TGTGCCAGCAGCTTCGGCCCTTTAAGCGCTCCAGCAACAGGGTGGCCCCAGGACTTC. Translating gives CASSFGPLSAPATGWPQDF.

This clonotype was detected only a few times. V usage is TRBV6-1 and J usage is TRBJ1-6; D uncertain. V lost 4 bases, J lost 8 bases, and 9 bases lay in between. Germline assignment: CDR1 MNHNS and CDR2 SASEGT. The CDR3 contains 13 residues. CDR3 nucleotide sequence: TGTGCCAGCAGTGGGACCGCTTATTCACCCCTCCACTTT. The encoded protein is CASSGTAYSPLHF.

There are a few counts of this clonotype. V usage is TRBV19 and J usage is TRBJ2-1; 7 positions agree with TRBD2. J gave up 7 bases and V 3 bases, and 3 bases lay outside the gene matches. The CDR3 has 13 amino acids. The germline gives CDR1 LNHDA, CDR2 SQIVND (reference sequence). CDR3 in DNA: TGTGCCAGTAGTATGACTAGCTGGAATGAGCAGTTCTTC. Translation gives CASSMTSWNEQFF.

V is TRBV11-2 and J is TRBJ2-7, with TRBD2 matching over 9 bases. V was clipped by 1 base and J by 5 bases; unmatched bases: 6. The CDR3 has 15 amino acids. In germline, CDR1 is SGHAT, CDR2 FQNNGV. CDR3 amino acids: CASSLGGGGANEQYF. DNA of the CDR3: TGTGCCAGCAGCTTAGGCGGCGGGGGGGCCAACGAGCAGTACTTC.

The V call is TRBV12-3 or TRBV12-4, the J call TRBJ2-7, with D possibly being TRBD1 or TRBD2 (7 bases each). V lost 6 bases and J lost 3, with 18 bases in between. CDR3 size: 15 residues. This CDR3 reads CASSLVGGGDYEQYF. The CDR3 bases are TGTGCCAGCAGCCTGGTGGGAGGGGGCGACTACGAGCAGTACTTC.

This clonotype was recorded many times. The chain is built from TRBV7-2 and TRBJ2-2, with 8 bases matching TRBD2. This CDR3 has 15 amino acids. The ends lost 1 base at V and 7 bases at J; junction bases unmatched: 5. From germline, CDR1 is SGHTA and CDR2 FQGNSA. In DNA, the CDR3 is TGTGCCAGCAGCTTAGTCCGGGGGGGCAACGGGGAGCTGTTTTTT. It yields the protein CASSLVRGGNGELFF.

This clonotype was found many times. The chain links TRBV7-2 to TRBJ2-2, with TRBD2 as a possible D gene (6 bases). This CDR3 region has 15 residues. In germline, CDR1 is SGHTA, CDR2 FQGNSA. The V end lost 4 bases, the J end lost 0 bases, and 9 bases lay between the germline ends. The CDR3 here is CASSSDYPNTGELFF. CDR3 nucleotide sequence: TGTGCCAGCAGCTCGGACTATCCGAACACCGGGGAGCTGTTTTTT.

This clonotype was picked up a small number of times. A much larger clone differs by one base, so this may be a read error. The chain joins TRBV6-2 or TRBV6-3 to TRBJ2-7, with no clear D. Germline V CDR1 and CDR2: MNHEY, SVGEGT. The CDR3 contains 11 residues. The germline V and J ends were trimmed by 4 bases and 3 bases, with 4 bases remaining between them. CDR3 DNA: TGTGCCAGCAGTTGGAACTACGAGCAGTACTTC. Translated, it gives CASSWNYEQYF.